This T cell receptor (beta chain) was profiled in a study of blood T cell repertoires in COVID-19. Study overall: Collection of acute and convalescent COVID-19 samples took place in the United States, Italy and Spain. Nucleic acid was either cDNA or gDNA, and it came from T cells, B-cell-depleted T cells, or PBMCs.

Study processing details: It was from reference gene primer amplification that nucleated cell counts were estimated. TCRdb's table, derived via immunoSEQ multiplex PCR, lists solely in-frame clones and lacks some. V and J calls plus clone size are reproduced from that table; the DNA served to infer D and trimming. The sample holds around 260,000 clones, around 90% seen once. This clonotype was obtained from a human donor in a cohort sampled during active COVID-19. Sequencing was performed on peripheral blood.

The CDR3 sequence: CASSRNGIDRGFGYTF. Written as DNA, the CDR3 is TGCGCCAGCAGCCGCAATGGGATCGACAGGGGCTTTGGCTACACCTTC. V is TRBV4-3 and J is TRBJ1-2; 8 bases line up with TRBD1. The CDR3 consists of 16 residues. Germline-derived CDR1 and CDR2 are LGHNA and YSLEER. Trimming removed 4 bases from V and 7 bases from J; junction bases left unmatched: 14.